A selection of T cell receptor beta chains follows, all from one sample in a study of post-analysis software for immune sequencing data. Using its own MiXCR run on the PCR reads, TCRdb lists one record per CDR3 protein. The sample includes about 160,000 distinct CDR3 sequences, approximately 35% of them seen just once. The sequenced sample was blood, obtained after autologous hematopoietic stem cell transplantation. All receptors come from a girl between 10 and 17 years old with multiple sclerosis. CDR3s include the opening cysteine and the closing phenylalanine or tryptophan. A D gene is named only where the DNA matches it firmly. A row's size may be missing; if present it is once, few, many or a size class.

V,D,size,J,CDR3,DNA
TRBV10-3,-,many,TRBJ2-7,CAISAPGLQYEQYF,TGTGCCATCAGTGCTCCCGGACTACAGTACGAGCAGTACTTC
TRBV28,-,few,TRBJ2-7,CASSTDRYYEQYF,TGTGCCAGCAGTACTGACAGATACTACGAGCAGTACTTC
TRBV7-8,-,-,TRBJ1-5,CASSPGLAQPQHF,TGTGCCAGCAGCCCCGGGTTGGCTCAGCCCCAGCATTTT
TRBV11-2,-,few,TRBJ1-2,CASSLGMGAVGYTF,TGTGCCAGCAGCTTAGGAATGGGGGCGGTAGGCTACACCTTC
TRBV4-2,-,few,TRBJ1-5,CASSQGLGRNQPQHF,TGTGCCAGCAGCCAAGGGTTGGGCCGCAATCAGCCCCAGCATTTT
TRBV20-1,TRBD1,once,TRBJ2-1,CSASWGTGVFNEQFF,TGCAGTGCCAGCTGGGGGACAGGGGTTTTTAATGAGCAGTTCTTC
TRBV27,-,-,TRBJ2-7,CASSYSRLASSYEQYF,TGTGCCAGCAGTTACTCGAGGCTAGCGAGCTCCTACGAGCAGTACTTC
TRBV18,TRBD1,few,TRBJ2-3,CASSPPQGVDTQYF,TGTGCCAGCTCACCGCCCCAGGGGGTAGATACGCAGTATTTT
TRBV20-1,TRBD2,-,TRBJ2-7,CSARAPSGTSHHEQYF,TGCAGTGCTAGAGCCCCCTCCGGGACTAGTCACCACGAGCAGTACTTC
TRBV30,-,-,TRBJ1-2,CAFQQGGIGGYTF,TGTGCCTTCCAACAAGGGGGGATCGGTGGCTACACCTTC
TRBV20-1,-,-,TRBJ1-2,CSARDGGAGGCTF,TGCAGTGCTAGAGATGGAGGAGCCGGTGGCTGCACCTTC
TRBV12-3/TRBV12-4,-,few,TRBJ2-5,CASSSLPVAEETQYF,TGTGCCAGCAGTTCCCTCCCGGTAGCGGAAGAGACCCAGTACTTC
TRBV5-1,-,many,TRBJ2-7,CASSYNDRTDIYEQYF,TGCGCCAGCAGCTACAATGACAGGACGGACATATACGAGCAGTACTTC
TRBV7-2,-,medium-sized,TRBJ1-1,CASSFDPNTEAFF,TGTGCCAGCAGCTTCGACCCGAACACTGAAGCTTTCTTT
TRBV5-6,-,-,TRBJ1-1,CASSSEGQRNTEAFF,TGTGCCAGCAGCTCCGAGGGACAACGAAACACTGAAGCTTTCTTT
TRBV18,-,-,TRBJ1-2,CASSPDLSQNYGYTF,TGTGCCAGCTCACCAGATCTCTCACAGAACTATGGCTACACCTTC
TRBV30,TRBD2,-,TRBJ2-1,CAWTNLGGGRKNNEQFF,TGTGCCTGGACTAACCTGGGGGGAGGGCGAAAGAACAATGAGCAGTTCTTC
TRBV10-3,TRBD1,-,TRBJ1-1,CAIRTGEGYQAFF,TGTGCCATCAGGACAGGGGAAGGGTATCAAGCTTTCTTT
TRBV20-1,TRBD2,-,TRBJ2-3,CSAKLAGGSTDTQYF,TGCAGTGCCAAACTAGCGGGAGGGTCCACAGATACGCAGTATTTT
TRBV30,-,-,TRBJ1-5,CAWSVRGAGQPQHF,TGTGCCTGGAGTGTACGGGGGGCAGGCCAGCCCCAGCATTTT
TRBV9,TRBD1,-,TRBJ1-4,CASSPWTGHLSNEKLFF,TGTGCCAGCAGCCCATGGACAGGGCATTTGTCTAATGAAAAACTGTTTTTT
TRBV28,-,-,TRBJ2-5,CASGPGPGGEETQYF,TGTGCCAGCGGACCAGGGCCCGGGGGAGAAGAGACCCAGTACTTC
TRBV6-5,-,-,TRBJ2-7,CASSRTGHGNSYEQYF,TGTGCCAGCAGTAGAACCGGGCACGGTAACTCCTACGAGCAGTACTTC
TRBV3-1,-,many,TRBJ1-5,CASSPRGGNQPQHF,TGTGCCAGCAGCCCCCGAGGGGGCAATCAGCCCCAGCATTTT
TRBV6-5,-,many,TRBJ1-2,CASSPPGTINGYTF,TGTGCCAGCAGTCCACCCGGGACAATCAATGGCTACACCTTC
TRBV7-2,TRBD1,-,TRBJ2-1,CASSRDRLAPYDNEQFF,TGTGCCAGCAGCCGGGACAGGCTAGCGCCTTATGACAATGAGCAGTTCTTC
TRBV19,-,-,TRBJ2-3,CASSRSGTPGGTQYF,TGTGCCAGTAGTAGATCCGGGACCCCCGGGGGTACGCAGTATTTT
TRBV29-1,-,many,TRBJ2-4,CSVVSPRKAKNIQYF,TGCAGCGTTGTTTCCCCTCGGAAGGCCAAAAACATTCAGTACTTC
TRBV27,-,few,TRBJ2-1,CASTKGSGYNEQFF,TGTGCCAGCACTAAGGGCAGCGGCTACAATGAGCAGTTCTTC
TRBV28,TRBD1,-,TRBJ1-2,CASTFADRGRRVGYTF,TGTGCCAGCACCTTCGCCGACAGGGGGCGACGGGTTGGCTACACCTTC